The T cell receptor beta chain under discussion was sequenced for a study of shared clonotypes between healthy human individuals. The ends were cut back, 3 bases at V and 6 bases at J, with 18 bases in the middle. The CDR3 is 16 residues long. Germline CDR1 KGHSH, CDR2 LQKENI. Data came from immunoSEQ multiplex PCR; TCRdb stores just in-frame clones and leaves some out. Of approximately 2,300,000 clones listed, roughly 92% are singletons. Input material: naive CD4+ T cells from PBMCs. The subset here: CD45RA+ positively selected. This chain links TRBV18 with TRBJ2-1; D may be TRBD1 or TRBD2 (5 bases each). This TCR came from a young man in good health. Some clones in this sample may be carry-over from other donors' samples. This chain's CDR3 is CASSPTWQGGGNEQFF. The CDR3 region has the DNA TGTGCCAGCTCACCGACATGGCAGGGCGGAGGCAATGAGCAGTTCTTC.